This T cell receptor beta chain was obtained from a study of blood T cell repertoires in COVID-19. At the level of the study: PBMCs, B-cell-depleted T cells, or T cells provided the cDNA or gDNA that made up the material.

The germline V and J ends were trimmed by 2 bases and 6 bases, with 10 bases remaining between them. The germline V gene encodes CDR1 GTSNPN and CDR2 SVGIG (reference sequence). CDR3 length equals 12 residues. The authors' processing: Scientists estimated how many nucleated cells there were by amplifying reference gene primers. Sequencing was performed with immunoSEQ multiplex PCR; in TCRdb, only in-frame clones are kept and a portion is missing. Clone size and the V and J calls come from that table; the DNA yielded D and trimming. This sample has under 250,000 clones; around 88% occur once, and the top ten carry roughly 6.2%. Seattle patients were enrolled while actively infected and followed longitudinally.

The chain uses TRBV30 and TRBJ1-1; D is uncertain. Sequenced sample: peripheral blood. The receptor comes from a woman over 75 with COVID-19, enrolled during active disease. In DNA form, the CDR3 reads TGTGCCTGGAGTCCGGGGAGGGCTGAAGCTTTCTTT. This translates into CAWSPGRAEAFF.